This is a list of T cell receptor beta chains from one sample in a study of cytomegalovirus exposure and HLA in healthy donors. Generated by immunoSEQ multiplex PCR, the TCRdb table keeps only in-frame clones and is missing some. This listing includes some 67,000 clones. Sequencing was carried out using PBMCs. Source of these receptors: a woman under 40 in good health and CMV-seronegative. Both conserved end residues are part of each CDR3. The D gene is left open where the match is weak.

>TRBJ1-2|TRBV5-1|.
CASSLSTWGYTF
TGCGCCAGCAGCTTGTCGACTTGGGGCTACACCTTC
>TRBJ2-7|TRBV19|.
CASSVDGRGEQYF
TGTGCCAGTAGTGTCGACGGGCGCGGGGAGCAGTACTTC
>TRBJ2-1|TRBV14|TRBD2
CASSQTRGLADTTYNEQFF
TGTGCCAGCAGCCAAACCCGTGGACTAGCGGATACAACCTACAATGAGCAGTTCTTC
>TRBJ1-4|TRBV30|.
CAWSSSPLNEKLFF
TGTGCCTGGAGTTCCTCCCCCCTTAATGAAAAACTGTTTTTT
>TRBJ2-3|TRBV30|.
CAWSATHLGDKQYF
TGTGCCTGGAGTGCCACCCATCTAGGGGATAAGCAGTATTTT
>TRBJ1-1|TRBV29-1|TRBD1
CSVEGGGWGTEAFF
TGCAGCGTTGAAGGAGGGGGCTGGGGCACTGAAGCTTTCTTT
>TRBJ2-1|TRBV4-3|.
CASSQEGASDNEQFF
TGCGCCAGCAGCCAAGAGGGGGCGTCCGACAATGAGCAGTTCTTC
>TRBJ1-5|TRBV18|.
CASSPYTGSSNQPQHF
TGTGCCAGCTCACCCTATACAGGGTCAAGCAATCAGCCCCAGCATTTT
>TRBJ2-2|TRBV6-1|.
CASSDRGANTGELFF
TGTGCCAGCAGTGATAGGGGCGCGAACACCGGGGAGCTGTTTTTT
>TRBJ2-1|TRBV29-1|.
CSVEDTTRRNEQFF
TGCAGCGTTGAAGATACTACGCGTCGCAATGAGCAGTTCTTC
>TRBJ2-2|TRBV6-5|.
CASTAGPNTGELFF
TGTGCCAGCACGGCGGGGCCGAACACCGGGGAGCTGTTTTTT
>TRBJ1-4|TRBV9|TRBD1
CASSVETGAKEKLFF
TGTGCCAGCAGCGTAGAAACAGGGGCCAAGGAAAAACTGTTTTTT
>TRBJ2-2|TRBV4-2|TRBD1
CASSQDLGQAGELFF
TGTGCCAGCAGCCAAGATCTCGGACAGGCCGGGGAGCTGTTTTTT
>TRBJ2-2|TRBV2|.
CASSDLWGAGELFF
TGTGCCAGCAGTGATTTATGGGGGGCCGGGGAGCTGTTTTTT
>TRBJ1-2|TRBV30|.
CAWSVYEGYTF
TGTGCCTGGAGTGTATATGAGGGCTACACCTTC
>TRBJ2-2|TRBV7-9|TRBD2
CASSLGRGLAVTGELFF
TGTGCCAGCAGCTTAGGAAGGGGACTAGCGGTTACCGGGGAGCTGTTTTTT
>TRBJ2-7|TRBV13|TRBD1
CASSIRQGGYYEQYF
TGTGCCAGCAGCATAAGACAGGGGGGGTACTACGAGCAGTACTTC
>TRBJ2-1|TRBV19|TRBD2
CASSPGGSGRANEQFF
TGTGCCAGTAGCCCCGGCGGTAGCGGGAGAGCAAATGAGCAGTTCTTC
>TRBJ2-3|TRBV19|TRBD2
CASRIASGRADTQYF
TGTGCCAGTAGAATAGCTAGCGGGAGGGCAGATACGCAGTATTTT
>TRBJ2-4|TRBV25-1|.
CASSELGWRGIQYF
TGTGCCAGCAGTGAATTGGGTTGGAGGGGCATTCAGTACTTC
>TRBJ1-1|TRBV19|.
CASSLQTGRTEAFF
TGTGCCAGTAGCCTCCAGACAGGTAGAACTGAAGCTTTCTTT
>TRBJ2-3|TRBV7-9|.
CASSHGGVSSTDTQYF
TGTGCCAGCAGCCACGGCGGGGTCTCTAGCACAGATACGCAGTATTTT
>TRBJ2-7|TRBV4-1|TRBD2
CASSQDLGGFPYEQYF
TGCGCCAGCAGCCAAGATCTCGGGGGGTTTCCCTACGAGCAGTACTTC
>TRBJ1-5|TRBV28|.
CASSFRGLLGNQPQHF
TGTGCCAGCAGTTTCCGGGGTCTTCTGGGCAATCAGCCCCAGCATTTT
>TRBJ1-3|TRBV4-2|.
CASSQSTGTGNTIYF
TGTGCCAGCAGCCAGTCAACAGGGACTGGAAACACCATATATTTT
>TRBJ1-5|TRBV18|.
CASSQGGFNQPQHF
TGTGCCAGCTCCCAAGGCGGATTCAATCAGCCCCAGCATTTT
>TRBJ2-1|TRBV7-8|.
CASSPSSYFSYNEQFF
TGTGCCAGCAGCCCCTCCTCCTATTTTTCCTACAATGAGCAGTTCTTC
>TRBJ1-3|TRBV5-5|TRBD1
CASSWSDRGPGNTIYF
TGTGCCAGCAGCTGGAGCGACAGGGGCCCTGGAAACACCATATATTTT
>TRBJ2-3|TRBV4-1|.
CASSQDSSGGAADTQYF
TGCGCCAGCAGCCAAGATTCCTCGGGCGGGGCCGCGGATACGCAGTATTTT
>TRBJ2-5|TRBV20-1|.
CSGGRQETQYF
TGCAGTGGAGGCAGACAAGAGACCCAGTACTTC
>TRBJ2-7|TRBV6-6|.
CASSYSRPGEQYF
TGTGCCAGCAGTTATAGCCGGCCGGGAGAGCAGTACTTC
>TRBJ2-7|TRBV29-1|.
CSVGVASVSYEQYF
TGCAGCGTTGGGGTTGCTAGCGTCTCCTACGAGCAGTACTTC
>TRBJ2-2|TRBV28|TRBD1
CASREGQGARITGELFF
TGTGCCAGCAGAGAAGGACAGGGGGCTAGAATCACCGGGGAGCTGTTTTTT
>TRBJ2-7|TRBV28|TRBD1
CASSLWRLQGARVLDEQYF
TGTGCCAGCAGTTTATGGAGGCTACAGGGGGCGCGGGTTCTCGACGAGCAGTACTTC
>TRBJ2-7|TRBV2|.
CASSEWGGRMREQYF
TGTGCCAGCAGTGAGTGGGGGGGCCGCATGAGGGAGCAGTACTTC
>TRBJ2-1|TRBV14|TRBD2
CASSQTSSDNEQFF
TGTGCCAGCAGCCAGACTAGCTCCGACAATGAGCAGTTCTTC
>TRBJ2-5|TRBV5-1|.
CASSLGDSGRVSETQYF
TGCGCCAGCAGCTTGGGGGATAGCGGAAGAGTGTCGGAGACCCAGTACTTC
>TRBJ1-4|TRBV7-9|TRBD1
CASSPHGQVEKLFF
TGTGCCAGCAGCCCTCATGGACAGGTAGAAAAACTGTTTTTT
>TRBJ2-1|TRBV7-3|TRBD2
CASSPGTSGSLGNEQFF
TGTGCCAGCAGCCCTGGGACTAGCGGGAGTTTAGGGAATGAGCAGTTCTTC
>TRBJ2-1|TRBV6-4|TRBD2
CASSETSGTAEQFF
TGTGCCAGCAGTGAAACTAGCGGGACGGCTGAGCAGTTCTTC
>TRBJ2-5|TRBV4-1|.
CASSRGGVETQYF
TGCGCCAGCAGCCGTGGCGGCGTGGAGACCCAGTACTTC
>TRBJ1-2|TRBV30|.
CAWNRANVYGYTF
TGTGCCTGGAACCGCGCGAATGTCTATGGCTACACCTTC
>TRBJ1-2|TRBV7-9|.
CASSSTPTGGYTF
TGTGCCAGCAGCTCAACCCCAACCGGGGGCTACACCTTC
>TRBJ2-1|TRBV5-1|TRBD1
CASSSGQGADEQFF
TGCGCCAGCAGCTCGGGACAGGGGGCCGATGAGCAGTTCTTC
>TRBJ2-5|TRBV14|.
CASSQDGARKVQETQYF
TGTGCCAGCAGCCAAGATGGGGCCAGGAAGGTCCAAGAGACCCAGTACTTC
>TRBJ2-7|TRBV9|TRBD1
CASSVAGGGEQYF
TGTGCCAGCAGCGTAGCAGGGGGCGGGGAGCAGTACTTC
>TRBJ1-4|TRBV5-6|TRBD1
CASSIGQGGKLFF
TGTGCCAGCAGCATTGGACAGGGCGGAAAACTGTTTTTT
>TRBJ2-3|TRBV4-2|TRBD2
CASSQRGLAGSTDTQYF
TGTGCCAGCAGCCAGAGGGGACTAGCGGGGAGCACAGATACGCAGTATTTT
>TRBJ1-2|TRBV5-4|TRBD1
CASSARDRGTYGYTF
TGTGCCAGCAGCGCCAGGGACAGGGGGACCTATGGCTACACCTTC
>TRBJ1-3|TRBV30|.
CAWSSGSSGNTIYF
TGTGCCTGGAGTTCGGGTTCCTCTGGAAACACCATATATTTT
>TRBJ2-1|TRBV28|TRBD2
CASSLLAGGNYNEQFF
TGTGCCAGCAGTTTACTAGCGGGGGGGAACTACAATGAGCAGTTCTTC
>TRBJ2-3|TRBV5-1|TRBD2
CASSPGLAGTDTQYF
TGCGCCAGCAGCCCCGGACTAGCGGGGACAGATACGCAGTATTTT
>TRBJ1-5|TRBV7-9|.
CASTWGQGNQPQHF
TGTGCCAGCACCTGGGGGCAGGGCAATCAGCCCCAGCATTTT
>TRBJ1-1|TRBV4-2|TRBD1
CASSQVVRQGYNRNTEAFF
TGTGCCAGCAGCCAAGTCGTAAGACAGGGATACAACCGGAACACTGAAGCTTTCTTT
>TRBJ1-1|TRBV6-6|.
CASIKDGGNTEAFF
TGTGCCAGCATAAAAGACGGGGGGAACACTGAAGCTTTCTTT
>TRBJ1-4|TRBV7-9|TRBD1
CASSIGQDEKLFF
TGTGCCAGCAGCATCGGACAGGATGAAAAACTGTTTTTT
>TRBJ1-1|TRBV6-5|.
CASNPTGLETEAFF
TGTGCCAGCAACCCAACAGGGTTAGAGACTGAAGCTTTCTTT
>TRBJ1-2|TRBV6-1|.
CASSGDNAGGTF
TGTGCCAGCAGTGGGGACAACGCCGGTGGCACCTTC
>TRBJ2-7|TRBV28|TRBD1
CASTETGGTYEQYF
TGTGCCAGCACTGAGACAGGGGGAACCTACGAGCAGTACTTC
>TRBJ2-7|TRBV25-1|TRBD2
CASSDEAGEASYEQYF
TGTGCCAGCAGTGATGAGGCGGGGGAGGCCTCCTACGAGCAGTACTTC